Shown below are 22 T cell receptor beta chains from a single sample sequenced in a study of control samples from healthy donors and cancer patients. Only in-frame clones appear in the TCRdb table, and some are missing; sequencing was by immunoSEQ multiplex PCR. The sample records some 65,000 clones, 84% being singletons. The sample taken for sequencing was PBMCs. The receptors originated from a woman in her forties or fifties with lung cancer.

The gene calls are TRBV7-2 and TRBJ1-2; D ambiguous. CDR3 length: 14 amino acids. Germline lookup yields CDR1 SGHTA and CDR2 FQGNSA. Trimming cost V 4 bases and J 4 bases, with 13 bases left between them. The CDR3 region is CASSSPGGFYGYTF. The CDR3 DNA reads as TGTGCCAGCAGCTCACCGGGAGGATTCTATGGCTACACCTTC.

The chain combines TRBV18 with TRBJ2-7; weak D call: TRBD2 (5 bases). This CDR3 has 13 residues. Trimming shortened V by 3 bases and J by 1 base, and 7 bases separated the two germline ends. Germline CDR1 KGHSH, CDR2 LQKENI. The CDR3 DNA is TGTGCCAGCTCACCGAGGGATTCCTACGAGCAGTACTTC. Translated, it gives CASSPRDSYEQYF.

The gene calls are TRBV11-2 and TRBJ1-6; D gene uncertain. Looked up from germline, CDR1 is SGHAT and CDR2 is FQNNGV. This CDR3 has 13 amino acids. Deletions cut 4 bases from V and 7 bases from J, with 8 bases between. The CDR3 loop reads CASSSYENSPLHF. The CDR3 region has the DNA TGTGCCAGCAGCTCCTACGAAAATTCACCCCTCCACTTT.

The chain has TRBV28 and TRBJ1-1; 7 bases agree with TRBD1. Germline V gives CDR1 MDHEN, CDR2 SYDVKM. J lost 6 bases, V lost 5 bases, and 6 bases had no gene match. This CDR3 is 13 amino acids long. CDR3 nucleotides: TGTGCCAGCAGTATCTTCACAGGGGCTGAAGCTTTCTTT. It translates to CASSIFTGAEAFF.

This chain connects TRBV6-6 to TRBJ1-1; unclear D gene. The CDR3 spans 10 residues. The germline gives CDR1 MNHNY, CDR2 SVGAGI (reference sequence). Between the trimmed V and J ends, which lost 4 bases and 8 bases, there was a span of 5 bases. The CDR3 region is CASSFGEAFF. CDR3 in DNA: TGTGCCAGCAGTTTCGGGGAAGCTTTCTTT.

The chain carries TRBV10-1 and TRBJ1-1, with a tentative D call TRBD1 (5 bases). Germline loops: CDR1 WNHNN, CDR2 SYGVQD (reference sequence). V dropped 3 bases and J dropped 4 bases, with 18 bases sitting between them. This CDR3 contains 16 residues. CDR3 protein: CASSELPGPWITEAFF. The CDR3 DNA reads as TGCGCCAGCAGTGAATTGCCAGGGCCGTGGATCACTGAAGCTTTCTTT.

CDR3 nucleotide sequence: TGTGCCAGCAGCTTAAAAACCGACGGGACAGGGGGAACAGATACGCAGTATTTT. Encoded protein: CASSLKTDGTGGTDTQYF. This rearrangement joins TRBV7-9 to TRBJ2-3, with 11 bases lining up with TRBD1. With V trimmed by 2 bases and J by 3 bases, 10 bases remained unmatched. CDR1 and CDR2 (germline): SEHNR, FQNEAQ (reference sequence). The length of the CDR3 is 18 residues.

This rearrangement joins TRBV4-2 to TRBJ1-1, with D hard to call. The CDR3 covers 14 residues. CDR1 and CDR2 from the germline V gene are LGHNA and YNFKEQ. Trimming cost V 0 bases and J 5 bases, with 10 bases left between them. CDR3 sequence reads: CASSQDRSTTEAFF. The CDR3, as DNA: TGTGCCAGCAGCCAAGATAGGAGCACTACTGAAGCTTTCTTT.

With regard to this clone: The junction departs from the called germline gene at one end, perhaps through a read error. Other DNA sequences in the same sample also yield this CDR3. The chain couples TRBV28 to TRBJ1-5; D perhaps matches TRBD1 (5 bases). The CDR3 has 14 amino acids. CDR1 and CDR2 from the germline V gene are MDHEN and SYDVKM. The CDR3: CASSSSQGHQPQHF. The CDR3 bases are TGTGCCAGCAGTTCGAGTCAGGGTCATCAGCCCCAGCACTTT.

The genes are TRBV25-1 and TRBJ2-7; 9 nucleotides align to TRBD2. V shed 8 bases, J shed 6 bases, and the junction held 11 bases outside the gene matches. CDR3 size: 14 residues. Germline assignment: CDR1 MGHDK and CDR2 SYGVNS. CDR3 nucleotide sequence: TGTGCCAGCTCTGAGGCGGGGGGGGGTTCCGAGCAGTACTTC. Translation gives CASSEAGGGSEQYF.

The chain employs TRBV27 and TRBJ2-7, with 9 bases lining up with TRBD1. J gave up 7 bases and V 3 bases, and 4 bases lay outside the gene matches. In germline, CDR1 is MNHEY, CDR2 SMNVEV (reference sequence). This CDR3 contains 13 residues. The CDR3 here is CASSFGTGYEQYF. CDR3 DNA sequence: TGTGCCAGCAGTTTTGGGACAGGGTATGAGCAGTACTTC.

The chain combines TRBV7-2 with TRBJ2-1; 11 positions match TRBD2. Trimming at V came to 0 bases and at J to 8 bases, leaving 9 bases not matched to a gene. Germline V gene sequence: CDR1 SGHTA, CDR2 FQGNSA. The CDR3 is 17 amino acids. CDR3 coding DNA: TGTGCCAGCAGCTTAGCTTTCCTAGCGGGGGGTCGGGATGAGCAGTTCTTC. It encodes CASSLAFLAGGRDEQFF.

This clone was counted only a few times. The genes are TRBV2 and TRBJ1-3, with a weak D call TRBD1 (5 bases). Trimming left V 4 bases short and J 0 bases short, with 7 bases between. This CDR3 is 14 amino acids long. In germline, CDR1 is SNHLY, CDR2 FYNNEI. CDR3 sequence: CASSGGYSGNTIYF. CDR3 coding DNA: TGTGCCAGCAGTGGGGGCTACTCTGGAAACACCATATATTTT.

V gene TRBV6-5 combines with J gene TRBJ2-5, with a tentative D call TRBD1 (5 bases). Trimming removed 2 bases from V and 7 bases from J, with 14 bases in between. Looked up from germline, CDR1 is MNHEY and CDR2 is SVGAGI. CDR3 length: 14 residues. CDR3 coding DNA: TGTGCCAGCAGTTACAGCCGGAGCACAGGGACCCAGTACTTC. Residues: CASSYSRSTGTQYF.

The CDR3 DNA reads as TGTGCCAGTAGTAATGAGGGGGCCCACTATGGCTACACCTTC. Amino acid sequence: CASSNEGAHYGYTF. V usage is TRBV19 and J usage is TRBJ1-2, with 7 bases matching TRBD1. The CDR3 has 14 residues. J was trimmed by 3 bases and V by 4 bases; bases with no gene match: 5. From germline, CDR1 is LNHDA and CDR2 SQIVND (reference sequence).

The gene calls are TRBV7-9 and TRBJ1-5; D gene ambiguous. The germline CDR1 and CDR2 sequences are SEHNR and FQNEAQ (reference sequence). Trimming stripped 4 bases from V and 0 bases from J, with 10 bases between. The CDR3 is 15 amino acids. The CDR3 DNA reads as TGTGCCAGCAGCTCCCCGACTGATAGCAATCAGCCCCAGCATTTT. Amino acids: CASSSPTDSNQPQHF.

The chain recombines TRBV5-1 with TRBJ1-1, with unresolved D. CDR3 size: 13 residues. The germline V gene encodes CDR1 SGHRS and CDR2 YFSETQ. The V and J ends lost 5 bases and 0 bases respectively, with 8 bases between them. CDR3 loop: CASSVNLNTEAFF. The CDR3 region has the DNA TGCGCCAGCAGTGTGAATTTGAACACTGAAGCTTTCTTT.

The genes are TRBV29-1 and TRBJ1-1, with a weak D call TRBD1 (5 bases). The CDR3 has 14 residues. The germline V gene encodes CDR1 SQVTM and CDR2 ANQGSEA. The CDR3 nucleotides read TGCATCATACGGGGGACGGGGACGACCACTGAAGCTTTCTTT. Translation: CIIRGTGTTTEAFF.

This sequence joins TRBV6-5 and TRBJ1-1; 8 bases line up with TRBD1. V trimming: 5 bases; J trimming: 4 bases; junction bases outside the gene matches: 6. The CDR3 is 14 amino acids. Germline V lookup: CDR1 MNHEY, CDR2 SVGAGI. CDR3 region: CASSPGQGTTEAFF. CDR3 nucleotide sequence: TGTGCCAGCAGTCCCGGACAGGGAACCACTGAAGCTTTCTTT.

The CDR3 DNA sequence: TGTGCCAGCAGCTTGGAAGCAAGTACCTATGGCTACACCTTC. This sequence encodes CASSLEASTYGYTF. The chain carries TRBV5-6 and TRBJ1-2; D gene ambiguous. Germline CDR1 reads SGHDT; CDR2 reads YYEEEE. The CDR3 runs to 14 residues. With 0 bases removed from V and 4 bases from J, the gap between germline ends came to 10 bases. Together with reference TRBV5-6 and TRBJ1-2, the CDR3 gives the full variable domain: DAGVTQSPTHLIKTRGQQVTLRCSPKSGHDTVSWYQQALGQGPQFIFQYYEEEERQRGNFPDRFSGHQFPNYSSELNVNALLLGDSALYLCASSLEASTYGYTFGSGTRLTVV.

The chain joins TRBV5-6 to TRBJ1-2; 8 bases are a match to TRBD1. V shed 6 bases, J shed 2 bases, and the junction held 6 bases outside the gene matches. Per germline, CDR1 SGHDT and CDR2 YYEEEE. This CDR3 spans 14 amino acids. CDR3 loop: CASTFGTGNYGYTF. The DNA of the CDR3 is TGTGCCAGCACCTTTGGGACAGGAAACTATGGCTACACCTTC.

V and J are TRBV18 and TRBJ1-1; 7 nucleotides line up with TRBD1. The V gene end was trimmed by 1 base and the J gene end by 1 base; junction bases not matched to a gene: 6. CDR3 length: 16 amino acids. Germline CDR1 and CDR2: KGHSH and LQKENI. CDR3 in amino acids: CASSPRQDRSNTEAFF. In DNA, the CDR3 is TGTGCCAGCTCACCACGCCAGGACAGGTCGAACACTGAAGCTTTCTTT.